One and the same sample provided the 29 T cell receptor beta chains below, sequenced in a study of T cells in Graves' hyperthyroidism and ophthalmopathy. There were TCR beta CDR3 regions amplified from RNA transcripts. An initial round of RT-PCR targeting the TCR CDR3 relied on the HTBI primer set. TCRdb analysed the multiplex PCR reads with MiXCR anew, one entry per CDR3 protein. This sample yields approximately 870,000 distinct CDR3 sequences, of which roughly 37% are seen a single time; approximately 8.7% belongs to the top ten. Sample: blood. These receptors were obtained from a man in his late teens or twenties with Graves' hyperthyroidism.

Many counts were recorded for this clonotype. The J gene is TRBJ2-5, the V gene TRBV9; D possibly corresponds to TRBD2 (5 bases). Germline assignment: CDR1 SGDLS and CDR2 YYNGEE. V was shortened by 4 bases and J by 4 bases, with 20 bases between the two germline ends. The CDR3 consists of 16 residues. DNA of the CDR3: TGTGCCAGCAGCCGCGGTGCAGAGGGAAGAGGAGAGACCCAGTACTTC. It is translated as CASSRGAEGRGETQYF.

This clonotype was counted between two and nine times. V usage is TRBV5-1 and J usage is TRBJ2-7; 7 bases line up with TRBD1. V gave up 4 bases and J gave up 4 bases; unmatched junction bases: 14. Germline-derived CDR1 and CDR2 are SGHRS and YFSETQ. The CDR3 has 16 amino acids. In DNA form, the CDR3 reads TGCGCCAGCAGCCCTGGGACCGGGACAGAGGTTTACGAGCAGTACTTC. Amino acids: CASSPGTGTEVYEQYF.

This clonotype was observed once. The V and J genes are TRBV20-1 and TRBJ1-1; tentative D call: TRBD1 (5 bases). The V end lost 5 bases, the J end lost 8 bases, and 18 bases lay between the germline ends. The CDR3 sequence is 13 residues long. Germline-derived CDR1 and CDR2 are DFQATT and SNEGSKA (reference sequence). CDR3 protein: CSALGTAKLEAFF. CDR3 nucleotide sequence: TGCAGTGCTCTCGGGACGGCGAAGCTCGAAGCTTTCTTT.

This chain connects TRBV7-3 to TRBJ2-2; TRBD1 agrees at 10 bases. The V gene's germline CDR1 is SGHTA and CDR2 FQGTGA. V shed 6 bases and J 4 bases; nucleotides not matched to a gene: 8. The CDR3 contains 16 residues. CDR3 nucleotide sequence: TGTGCCAGCAGTTCCGGGACAGGGGTTGGCACCGGGGAGCTGTTTTTT. It codes for CASSSGTGVGTGELFF.

The table lists this clonotype with a few counts. V gene TRBV12-3 or TRBV12-4 combines with J gene TRBJ1-6; 8 nucleotides line up with TRBD1. This CDR3 has 16 amino acids. V shed 5 bases, J shed 7 bases, and the junction held 10 bases outside the gene matches. CDR3: CASSRYFPGGNSPLHF. The CDR3 nucleotides read TGTGCCAGCAGTCGGTATTTTCCAGGGGGCAATTCACCCCTCCACTTT.

Of note for this clonotype: Given a much more abundant clone one base away, this may be a read error. J is TRBJ2-6 and V is TRBV7-6; a weak D match, TRBD1 (7 bases). Trimming removed 4 bases from V and 2 bases from J, with 12 bases in between. Germline V gene sequence: CDR1 SGHVS, CDR2 FNYEAQ. This CDR3 region has 16 residues. CDR3 in DNA: TGTGCCAGCAGCTCAGGAGGGGGCCCTGGGGCCAACGTCCTGACTTTC. Protein sequence: CASSSGGGPGANVLTF.

This clonotype was seen a handful of times. The chain employs TRBV20-1 and TRBJ1-2, with unresolved D. This CDR3 is 10 amino acids long. The germline V and J ends were trimmed by 5 bases and 8 bases, with 9 bases remaining between them. The germline gives CDR1 DFQATT, CDR2 SNEGSKA (reference sequence). The CDR3 bases are TGCAGTGCTCAGAAGAGAGGCTACACCTTC. It encodes CSAQKRGYTF.

This rearrangement joins TRBV29-1 to TRBJ1-1, with a weak D call TRBD1 (5 bases). The length of the CDR3 is 12 residues. Looked up from germline, CDR1 is SQVTM and CDR2 is ANQGSEA. Between the trimmed V and J ends, which lost 4 bases and 7 bases, there was a span of 13 bases. The CDR3 region is CSVVGTGGEAFF. As DNA, the CDR3 is TGCAGCGTTGTCGGGACCGGCGGTGAAGCTTTCTTT.

This chain links TRBV29-1 with TRBJ2-2, with D unclear. Trimming shortened V by 8 bases and J by 5 bases, and 9 bases separated the two germline ends. The CDR3 loop spans 11 amino acids. Germline V gene data show CDR1 as SQVTM and CDR2 as ANQGSEA. The CDR3 protein is CSLGETGELFF. The CDR3 DNA is TGCAGCTTGGGCGAGACCGGGGAGCTGTTTTTT.

This clonotype was detected a few times. CDR3 nucleotides: TGTGCCAGCAGACGAGACGGGGTCAAAGGGGAAAAACTGTTTTTT. It translates to CASRRDGVKGEKLFF. The chain recombines TRBV12-3 or TRBV12-4 with TRBJ1-4; D call uncertain. Trimming cost V 6 bases and J 8 bases, with 19 bases left between them. This CDR3 is 15 amino acids long.

On this clonotype itself: Lacking the conserved final phenylalanine or tryptophan, this CDR3 likely reflects a read error. The CDR3 DNA follows: TGTGCCAGCTCAACCGGGAGGCTCACTGAAGCTTTCCTT. Translation: CASSTGRLTEAFL. V is TRBV18 and J is TRBJ1-1; D ambiguous. V was cut by 5 bases and J by 4 bases, with 11 bases left in between. Germline V gene data show CDR1 as KGHSH and CDR2 as LQKENI. The CDR3 extends over 13 amino acids.

This clonotype was detected ten times or more. The V call is TRBV20-1, the J call TRBJ1-1, with D hard to call. Looked up from germline, CDR1 is DFQATT and CDR2 is SNEGSKA (reference sequence). The ends were cut back, 6 bases at V and 1 base at J, with 9 bases in the middle. The CDR3 is 12 amino acids. CDR3 DNA: TGCAGTGCGGCCATAACGAACACTGAAGCTTTCTTT. This sequence encodes CSAAITNTEAFF.

This clonotype was recorded many times. V usage is TRBV7-9 and J usage is TRBJ1-2; D call uncertain. The CDR3 consists of 13 residues. Germline values: CDR1 SEHNR, CDR2 FQNEAQ (reference sequence). Trimming shortened V by 8 bases and J by 4 bases, and 14 bases separated the two germline ends. CDR3 loop: CASVSEEGYGYTF. The CDR3, as DNA: TGTGCCAGCGTTTCGGAGGAGGGCTATGGCTACACCTTC.

The V call is TRBV7-2, the J call TRBJ1-1; D remains unclear. The CDR3 is made up of 15 amino acids. Germline assignment: CDR1 SGHTA and CDR2 FQGNSA. Trimming pared 3 bases from V and 0 bases from J, leaving 11 bases between. CDR3 residues: CASSLVRKLNTEAFF. The DNA of the CDR3 is TGTGCCAGCAGCTTGGTACGGAAATTGAACACTGAAGCTTTCTTT.

The table lists this clonotype with many counts. CDR3 nucleotides: TGTGCCAGCAGCCCCAGCGGGAGCCGCGAGCAGTACTTC. Encoded protein: CASSPSGSREQYF. The V and J genes are TRBV7-3 and TRBJ2-7, with 8 positions matching TRBD2. The CDR3 extends over 13 amino acids. The J segment lost 6 bases and the V segment lost 5 bases, leaving 6 bases of the junction unmatched. From germline, CDR1 is SGHTA and CDR2 FQGTGA. The variable domain in full, completed from reference TRBV7-3 and TRBJ2-7, reads GAGVSQTPSNKVTEKGKYVELRCDPISGHTALYWYRQSLGQGPEFLIYFQGTGAADDSGLPNDRFFAVRPEGSVSTLKIQRTERGDSAVYLCASSPSGSREQYFGPGTRLTVT.

This clonotype has more than one count but fewer than ten. This chain connects TRBV20-1 to TRBJ1-6; D call uncertain. Germline CDR1 and CDR2: DFQATT and SNEGSKA (reference sequence). The CDR3 has 13 residues. Trimming took 0 bases from V and 10 from J, leaving 10 bases between them. The CDR3 loop is CSAREEARSPLHF. CDR3 bases: TGCAGTGCTAGAGAGGAGGCACGGTCACCCCTCCACTTT.

This clonotype showed up many times. The V and J genes are TRBV7-3 and TRBJ1-6; maybe TRBD1 (5 bases). V lost 5 bases to trimming and J lost 6 bases, with 11 bases between them. The CDR3 spans 14 residues. Germline V gene data show CDR1 as SGHTA and CDR2 as FQGTGA. Here the CDR3 DNA reads TGTGCCAGCAGCAAGGGGCCAGTTAATTCACCCCTCCACTTT. This gives the protein CASSKGPVNSPLHF.

The chain uses TRBV15 and TRBJ2-5; 7 nucleotides match TRBD2. This CDR3 has 16 amino acids. Losses at the gene ends were 3 bases for V and 4 bases for J; bases not matched to a gene: 11. The germline V gene has CDR1 LNHNV and CDR2 YYDKDF (reference sequence). CDR3 nucleotide sequence: TGTGCCACCAGCAGTGGTGGCGGGAGCAACGGAGAGACCCAGTACTTC. This sequence encodes CATSSGGGSNGETQYF.

Many counts were recorded for this clonotype. The chain recombines TRBV7-2 with TRBJ1-3; no definite D call. V shed 0 bases and J shed 4 bases, with 7 bases lying between them. Germline V gene data show CDR1 as SGHTA and CDR2 as FQGNSA. This CDR3 is built from 14 residues. The CDR3 DNA sequence: TGTGCCAGCAGCTTAGCGGCAGAGGGAAACACCATATATTTT. This sequence encodes CASSLAAEGNTIYF. Combining the CDR3 with reference TRBV7-2 and TRBJ1-3 gives the whole variable domain GAGVSQSPSNKVTEKGKDVELRCDPISGHTALYWYRQSLGQGLEFLIYFQGNSAPDKSGLPSDRFSAERTGGSVSTLTIQRTQQEDSAVYLCASSLAAEGNTIYFGEGSWLTVV.

The chain is built from TRBV20-1 and TRBJ2-7; no clear D. Germline loops: CDR1 DFQATT, CDR2 SNEGSKA (reference sequence). The CDR3 has 13 amino acids. V was clipped by 2 bases and J by 3 bases, with 11 bases between them. CDR3 in amino acids: CSARRPNRYEQYF. CDR3 sequence (DNA): TGCAGTGCTAGAAGGCCTAACCGCTACGAGCAGTACTTC.

This clonotype occurred a few times. This chain connects TRBV11-2 to TRBJ2-5, with D possibly being TRBD2 (6 bases). Germline lookup yields CDR1 SGHAT and CDR2 FQNNGV. CDR3 length: 14 amino acids. V was pared by 4 bases and J by 0 bases, with 9 bases between. The CDR3 bases are TGTGCCAGCAGCTCGGACTATTACCAAGAGACCCAGTACTTC. Its translation: CASSSDYYQETQYF.

V is TRBV20-1 and J is TRBJ2-3; D remains unclear. The CDR3 has 12 amino acids. CDR1 DFQATT and CDR2 SNEGSKA come from the germline V gene (reference sequence). The CDR3 here is CIALDLTDTQYF. CDR3 nucleotide sequence: TGCATTGCCCTAGACCTAACAGATACGCAGTATTTT.

The chain employs TRBV7-2 and TRBJ2-7, with D maybe TRBD2 (5 bases). CDR1 SGHTA and CDR2 FQGNSA come from the germline V gene. With 2 bases removed from V and 6 bases from J, the gap between germline ends came to 17 bases. The CDR3 is 15 amino acids. CDR3 protein: CASSLTFSSEGEQYF. The CDR3 DNA follows: TGTGCCAGCAGCTTAACCTTTAGTAGCGAGGGCGAGCAGTACTTC.

This clonotype was seen at least ten times. The genes are TRBV29-1 and TRBJ2-7; possible D gene TRBD1, 6 bases. CDR3 length: 12 residues. V dropped 7 bases and J dropped 2 bases, with 12 bases sitting between them. Germline V gene data show CDR1 as SQVTM and CDR2 as ANQGSEA. CDR3 protein: CSGGDRTYEQYF. The CDR3 nucleotides are TGCAGCGGGGGAGACAGGACCTACGAGCAGTACTTC.

This clonotype occurred a few times. This chain joins TRBV7-2 and TRBJ1-6; 7 bases fit TRBD1. Germline CDR1 is SGHTA and CDR2 is FQGNSA. The J segment lost 4 bases and the V segment lost 2 bases, leaving 8 bases of the junction unmatched. This CDR3 is built from 17 residues. The CDR3 region has the DNA TGTGCCAGCAGCTTAACGGGACAGACATATTATAATTCACCCCTCCACTTT. Translated: CASSLTGQTYYNSPLHF.

The sample holds many counts of this clonotype. The DNA for the CDR3 is TGTGCCATCAGCGGGACGACCGAAAAACTGTTTTTT. The encoded protein is CAISGTTEKLFF. The chain is built from TRBV10-3 and TRBJ1-4; possible D gene TRBD1, 5 bases. Germline V lookup: CDR1 ENHRY, CDR2 SYGVKD. The CDR3 contains 12 residues. The V and J ends lost 6 bases and 8 bases respectively, with 10 bases between them.

The chain couples TRBV29-1 to TRBJ2-3; D may correspond to TRBD1 or TRBD2 (5 bases each). CDR3 length equals 13 residues. The germline V gene encodes CDR1 SQVTM and CDR2 ANQGSEA. V lost 6 bases, J lost 1 base, and 11 bases lay in between. The DNA of the CDR3 is TGCAGCGTAGAGGGGAGCGGCACAGATACGCAGTATTTT. It encodes CSVEGSGTDTQYF.

This clonotype was seen many times. CDR3 in amino acids: CASSINHPGHEQYF. In nucleotides, the CDR3 is TGTGCCAGTAGTATCAACCACCCTGGACACGAGCAGTACTTC. This chain joins TRBV19 and TRBJ2-7; no firm D call. Trimming pared 3 bases from V and 5 bases from J, leaving 14 bases between. The CDR3 is made up of 14 amino acids. Germline loops: CDR1 LNHDA, CDR2 SQIVND (reference sequence).

This clonotype turned up a few times. This may be a read error: a much more frequent sequence differs by one nucleotide. The chain carries TRBV20-1 and TRBJ1-1; no clear D. This CDR3 contains 14 residues. V lost 3 bases and J 6 bases, leaving 17 bases between the germline ends. CDR1 is DFQATT and CDR2 is SNEGSKA in the germline V gene (reference sequence). The CDR3 protein is CSARSGQIDAEAFF. The CDR3 nucleotides are TGCAGTGCTAGGTCGGGCCAGATAGACGCTGAAGCTTTCTTT.